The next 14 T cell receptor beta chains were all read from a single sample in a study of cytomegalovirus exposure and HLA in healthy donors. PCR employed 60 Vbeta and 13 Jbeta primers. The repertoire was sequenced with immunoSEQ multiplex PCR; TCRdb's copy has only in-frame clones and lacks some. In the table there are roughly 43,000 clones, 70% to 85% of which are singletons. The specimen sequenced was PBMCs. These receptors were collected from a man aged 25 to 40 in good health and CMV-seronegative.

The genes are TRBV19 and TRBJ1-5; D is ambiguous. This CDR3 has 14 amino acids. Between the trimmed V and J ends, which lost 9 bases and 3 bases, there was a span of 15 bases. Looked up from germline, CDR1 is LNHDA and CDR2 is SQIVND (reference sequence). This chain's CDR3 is CASGIHRPNQPQHF. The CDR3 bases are TGTGCCAGCGGCATCCACAGACCCAATCAGCCCCAGCATTTT.

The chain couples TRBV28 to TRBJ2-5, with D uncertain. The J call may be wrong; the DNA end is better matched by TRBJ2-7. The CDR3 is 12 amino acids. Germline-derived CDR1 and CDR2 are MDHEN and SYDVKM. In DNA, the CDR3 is TGTGCCAGCAGTTTGTACTCCTACGAGCAGTACTTC. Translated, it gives CASSLYSYEQYF.

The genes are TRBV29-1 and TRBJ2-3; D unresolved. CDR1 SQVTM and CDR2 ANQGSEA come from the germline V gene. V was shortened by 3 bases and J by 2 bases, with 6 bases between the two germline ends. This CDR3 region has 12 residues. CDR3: CSVEADTDTQYF. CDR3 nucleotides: TGCAGCGTTGAGGCAGACACAGATACGCAGTATTTT.

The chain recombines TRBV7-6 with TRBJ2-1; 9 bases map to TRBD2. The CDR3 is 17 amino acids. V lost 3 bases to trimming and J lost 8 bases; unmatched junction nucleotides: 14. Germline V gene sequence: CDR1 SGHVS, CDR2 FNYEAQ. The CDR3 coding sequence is TGTGCCAGCAGCTTGATGGCCTCATCTAGCGGGATATATGAGCAGTTCTTC. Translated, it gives CASSLMASSSGIYEQFF.

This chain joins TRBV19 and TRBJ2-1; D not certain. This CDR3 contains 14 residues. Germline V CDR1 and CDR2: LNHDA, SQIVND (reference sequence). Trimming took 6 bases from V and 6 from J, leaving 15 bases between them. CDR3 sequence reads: CASSSPPTANEQFF. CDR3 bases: TGTGCCAGTAGCAGCCCCCCGACTGCCAATGAGCAGTTCTTC.

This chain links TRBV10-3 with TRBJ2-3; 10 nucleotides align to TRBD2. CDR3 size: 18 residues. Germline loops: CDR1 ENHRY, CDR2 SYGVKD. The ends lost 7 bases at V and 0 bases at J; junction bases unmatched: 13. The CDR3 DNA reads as TGTGCCATCAAGCGAGGTAGCGGGAGGTCACCTAGCACAGATACGCAGTATTTT. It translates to CAIKRGSGRSPSTDTQYF.

The CDR3 loop is CASGPGLANQETQYF. The CDR3, as DNA: TGCGCCAGCGGCCCGGGACTAGCGAACCAAGAGACCCAGTACTTC. This rearrangement joins TRBV5-1 to TRBJ2-5; TRBD2 matches at 10 bases. From germline, CDR1 is SGHRS and CDR2 YFSETQ. J was trimmed by 0 bases and V by 7 bases; bases with no gene match: 6. CDR3 length equals 15 residues.

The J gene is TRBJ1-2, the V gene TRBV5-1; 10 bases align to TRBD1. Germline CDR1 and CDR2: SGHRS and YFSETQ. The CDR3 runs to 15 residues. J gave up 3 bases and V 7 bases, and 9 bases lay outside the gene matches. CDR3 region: CASGRDRGRYYGYTF. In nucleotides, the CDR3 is TGCGCCAGCGGCCGGGACAGGGGTCGTTACTATGGCTACACCTTC.

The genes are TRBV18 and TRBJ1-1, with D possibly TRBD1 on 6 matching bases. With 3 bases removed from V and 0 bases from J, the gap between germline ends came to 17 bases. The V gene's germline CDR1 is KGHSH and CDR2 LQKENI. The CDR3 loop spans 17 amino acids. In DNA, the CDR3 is TGTGCCAGCTCACCGGCGGCCCAGGGGAGGGTGAACACTGAAGCTTTCTTT. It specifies CASSPAAQGRVNTEAFF.

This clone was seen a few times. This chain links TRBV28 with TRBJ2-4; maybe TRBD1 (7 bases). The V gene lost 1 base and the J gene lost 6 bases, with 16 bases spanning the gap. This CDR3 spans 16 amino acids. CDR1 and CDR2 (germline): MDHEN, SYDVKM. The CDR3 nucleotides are TGTGCCAGCAGTTTATCAGGAGGGGGCGGATTAAACATTCAGTACTTC. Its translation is CASSLSGGGGLNIQYF.

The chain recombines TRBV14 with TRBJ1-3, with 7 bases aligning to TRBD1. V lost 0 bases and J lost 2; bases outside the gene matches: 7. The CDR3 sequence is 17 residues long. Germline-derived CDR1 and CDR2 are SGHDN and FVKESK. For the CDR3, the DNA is TGTGCCAGCAGCCAAGATGAATACAGGGGACCTGGAAACACCATATATTTT. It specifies CASSQDEYRGPGNTIYF.

For the CDR3, the DNA is TGTGCCAGCAGTGAAGGGGGGGGGACCCAAAGGGTCTACGAGCAGTACTTC. Its protein is CASSEGGGTQRVYEQYF. The chain is built from TRBV2 and TRBJ2-5, with 7 bases matching TRBD2. The DNA matches TRBJ2-7 better at its end, which makes the J call doubtful. Germline CDR1 is SNHLY and CDR2 is FYNNEI. The CDR3 spans 17 residues.

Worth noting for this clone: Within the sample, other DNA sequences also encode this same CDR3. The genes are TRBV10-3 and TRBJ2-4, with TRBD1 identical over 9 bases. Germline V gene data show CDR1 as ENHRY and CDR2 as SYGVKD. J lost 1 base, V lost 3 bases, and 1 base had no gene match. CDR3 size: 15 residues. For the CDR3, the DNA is TGTGCCATCAGTGAAGGACAGGGGGCCAAAAACATTCAGTACTTC. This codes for CAISEGQGAKNIQYF.

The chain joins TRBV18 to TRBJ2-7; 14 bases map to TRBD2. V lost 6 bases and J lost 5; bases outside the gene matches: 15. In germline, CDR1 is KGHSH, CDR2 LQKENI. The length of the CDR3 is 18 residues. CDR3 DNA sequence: TGTGCCAGCTCCCGCAGCGGGACTAGCGGGAGTGTACTCCACGAGCAGTACTTC. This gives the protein CASSRSGTSGSVLHEQYF.